This T cell receptor (beta chain) came from a study of blood T cell repertoires in COVID-19. Overall study context: The United States, Italy and Spain supplied acute and convalescent COVID-19 samples.

This clone appeared a few times. CDR1 is MNHEY, CDR2 SVGAGI, per germline. The CDR3 runs to 11 residues. Trimming took 8 bases from V and 8 from J; bases not matched to a gene: 5. Measured with immunoSEQ multiplex PCR; TCRdb has only the in-frame clones, and not every one. The table shows fewer than 400,000 clones, with around 87% occurring only once. The sequence was collected from a human donor in a cohort sampled during active COVID-19. Sequenced: peripheral blood. The rearrangement joins TRBV6-5 to TRBJ1-1, with 7 bases aligning to TRBD1. CDR3 sequence reads: CASLRDSEAFF. DNA of the CDR3: TGTGCCAGCCTCCGGGACAGCGAAGCTTTCTTT.